The entry that follows covers one TCR beta chain sequence. The data stem from a study of patients and donors after allogeneic stem cell transplantation. V shed 0 bases and J shed 4 bases, with 16 bases lying between them. Germline V gene data show CDR1 as SGHNT and CDR2 as YYREEE (reference sequence). The CDR3 length is 17 residues. Via MiXCR, TCRdb re-called the RT-PCR reads, giving one row per CDR3 protein. The sample contains some 960,000 distinct CDR3 sequences, roughly 17% of which appear only once. The source is a human donor who was either an allogeneic HSCT recipient or a stem cell or donor lymphocyte infusion donor (not recorded which). It is not recorded whose cells these are; they may come from a transplant donor. The sample comprised blood, either unsorted or a sorted T cell fraction (not recorded which). The chain combines TRBV5-4 with TRBJ2-2; possibly TRBD2 for D (6 bases). The CDR3 region is CASSLGGGFGGTGELFF. The CDR3 bases are TGTGCCAGCAGCTTGGGCGGAGGGTTTGGGGGCACCGGGGAGCTGTTTTTT.